This TCR beta chain was sequenced in a study of spatial heterogeneity in lung cancer. Study-level information: Mean representation of each unique TCR and UMI combination in the raw reads exceeded nine occurrences.

Every individual TCR cDNA molecule carried its own unique molecular identifier, which allowed correction of PCR and sequencing errors. From the 5' RACE reads, TCRdb called clonotypes with MiXCR, one entry per CDR3 protein. The sample lists about 3,700 distinct CDR3 sequences; 6.9% were seen once. Time point noted: sample taken at primary tumor resection. Untreated early-stage non-small cell lung cancer patients, approximately 79 in total, were the donors. This clonotype was found many times. What it binds is unknown. The library was built for alpha chains, so this beta chain is an off-target read and its size means little. Overall study results and limits: Tracking of tumor mutation counts was seen in expanded intratumoral alpha and beta TCR counts.

V lost 10 bases to trimming and J lost 1 base; unmatched junction nucleotides: 7. The CDR3 totals 15 residues. Germline V gene sequence: CDR1 ENHRY, CDR2 SYGVKD. The rearrangement uses TRBV10-3 and TRBJ2-6, with 7 bases lining up with TRBD2. The source material was lung tumor tissue, sampled at surgery. The sequence came from a male donor with early-stage non-small cell lung cancer. The CDR3 loop reads CATELGGSGANVLTF. The DNA of the CDR3 is TGTGCCACCGAACTCGGGGGGTCTGGGGCCAACGTCCTGACTTTC.